This T cell receptor (beta chain) came from a study of blood T cell repertoires in COVID-19. Study-wide context: Material from acute and convalescent COVID-19 was sourced from the United States, Italy and Spain. PBMCs, B-cell-depleted T cells, or T cells provided the cDNA or gDNA that made up the material.

With 6 bases clipped from V and 4 bases from J, the junction kept 8 bases outside the gene matches. This CDR3 comprises 15 residues. Germline assignment: CDR1 LNHDA and CDR2 SQIVND (reference sequence). Participant reports of clinical history set cohort assignment. The repertoire was sequenced with immunoSEQ multiplex PCR; TCRdb's copy has only in-frame clones and lacks some. The sample gives hundreds of thousands of clones, 70% to 90% of which show up once; approximately 1% is in the top ten. The specimen was PBMCs or T cells enriched from blood (not recorded which). The TCR comes from a woman in her thirties who had recovered from COVID-19. V usage is TRBV19 and J usage is TRBJ2-7; TRBD2 matches at 11 bases. The CDR3 nucleotides are TGTGCCAGTAGGAATAGCGGGGGGGCCGTATACGAGCAGTACTTC. It is translated as CASRNSGGAVYEQYF.